This T cell receptor beta chain was profiled in a study of cytomegalovirus exposure and HLA in healthy donors. The study's findings and limits: Productive rates of about 90% or about 30% were seen for most TCR beta V segments in an earlier analysis.

The sample holds one count of this clone. Its specificity is not known. PCR was performed using 60 Vbeta and 13 Jbeta primers. TCRdb keeps only in-frame clones here, not all; method: immunoSEQ multiplex PCR. Altogether 70,000 to 100,000 clones are present, 65% to 70% being singletons, with the ten largest covering about 6.9%. This CDR3 is 13 amino acids long. V was cut by 6 bases and J by 7 bases, with 16 bases left in between. CDR1 and CDR2 (germline): LGHNT, FRNRAP. The source of this sequence is a woman aged 45 to 65 in good health and CMV-seropositive. The chain recombines TRBV12-5 with TRBJ2-7; tentatively, D is TRBD1 (7 bases). Sequenced sample: PBMCs. This CDR3 reads CASGPGGLGEQYF. The DNA of the CDR3 is TGTGCTAGTGGCCCAGGGGGGTTGGGGGAGCAGTACTTC. Full variable domain (outside the CDR3, taken from reference TRBV12-5 and TRBJ2-7): DARVTQTPRHKVTEMGQEVTMRCQPILGHNTVFWYRQTMMQGLELLAYFRNRAPLDDSGMPKDRFSAEMPDATLATLKIQPSEPRDSAVYFCASGPGGLGEQYFGPGTRLTVT.